Following are 19 T cell receptor beta chains from one sample sequenced in a study of cytomegalovirus exposure and HLA in healthy donors. Clones were sequenced by immunoSEQ multiplex PCR, and TCRdb holds only the in-frame ones, with some missing. Of roughly 180,000 clones in the sample, approximately 86% were seen once. Source material: PBMCs. All receptors come from a man younger than 40 in good health and CMV-seropositive.

This clone came up once. The rearrangement uses TRBV28 and TRBJ1-4; no reliable D call. The CDR3 has 15 amino acids. V lost 2 bases to trimming and J lost 4 bases, with 11 bases between them. Germline values: CDR1 MDHEN, CDR2 SYDVKM. Here the CDR3 DNA reads TGTGCCAGCAGTTTACTGCGGTCTTTTAATGAAAAACTGTTTTTT. Translated: CASSLLRSFNEKLFF.

This clone was observed a few times. The CDR3, as DNA: TGTGCCAGCAGCCTGCTAGCGGGGGACGACACCGGGGAGCTGTTTTTT. This gives the protein CASSLLAGDDTGELFF. The J gene is TRBJ2-2, the V gene TRBV7-3; 10 nucleotides line up with TRBD2. V was pared by 5 bases and J by 3 bases, with 6 bases of the junction left unmatched. Per germline, CDR1 SGHTA and CDR2 FQGTGA. CDR3 length: 16 residues.

V usage is TRBV7-9 and J usage is TRBJ2-7; no clear D. The V end was cut by 5 bases, the J end by 4 bases, with 12 bases between. From germline, CDR1 is SEHNR and CDR2 FQNEAQ (reference sequence). The CDR3 runs 13 residues. The CDR3 sequence: CASSRTPQYEQYF. CDR3 DNA sequence: TGTGCCAGCAGCCGAACTCCACAGTACGAGCAGTACTTC.

The chain carries TRBV7-3 and TRBJ1-1, with TRBD1 as a possible D gene (5 bases). Trimming took 4 bases from V and 7 from J, leaving 10 bases between them. The germline V gene has CDR1 SGHTA and CDR2 FQGTGA. The CDR3 sequence is 12 residues long. CDR3: CASSYRDGEAFF. The CDR3 DNA reads as TGTGCCAGCAGCTACCGGGACGGTGAAGCTTTCTTT.

The rearrangement joins TRBV30 to TRBJ1-2, with TRBD1 matching over 8 bases. Germline assignment: CDR1 GTSNPN and CDR2 SVGIG (reference sequence). The CDR3 runs to 13 residues. The trim removed 4 bases at V and 3 bases at J, leaving 4 bases unmatched. The CDR3 sequence: CAWNRGYDYGYTF. CDR3 bases: TGTGCCTGGAACAGGGGGTACGACTATGGCTACACCTTC. The complete variable domain, with remaining parts taken from reference TRBV30 and TRBJ1-2, reads SQTIHQWPATLVQPVGSPLSLECTVEGTSNPNLYWYRQAAGRGLQLLFYSVGIGQISSEVPQNLSASRPQDRQFILSSKKLLLSDSGFYLCAWNRGYDYGYTFGSGTRLTVV.

The chain has TRBV5-1 and TRBJ1-1; possibly TRBD1 for D (5 bases). V lost 2 bases to trimming and J lost 0 bases, with 11 bases between them. The CDR3 is 15 residues long. Germline loops: CDR1 SGHRS, CDR2 YFSETQ. Here the CDR3 DNA reads TGCGCCAGCAGCTTCGGGGCCCTCATGAACACTGAAGCTTTCTTT. It codes for CASSFGALMNTEAFF.

The chain has TRBV27 and TRBJ2-5; D ambiguous. Between the trimmed V and J ends, which lost 1 base and 1 base, there was a span of 7 bases. CDR3 length: 14 amino acids. CDR1 and CDR2 (germline): MNHEY, SMNVEV (reference sequence). The CDR3 protein is CASSLLGAQETQYF. CDR3 nucleotides: TGTGCCAGCAGTTTATTAGGAGCCCAAGAGACCCAGTACTTC.

V gene TRBV13 combines with J gene TRBJ2-2; 10 nucleotides align to TRBD1. The CDR3 runs 16 residues. V lost 5 bases and J lost 4; bases outside the gene matches: 7. Per the germline V gene, CDR1 is PRHDT and CDR2 is FYEKMQ (reference sequence). The CDR3 DNA is TGTGCCAGCAGCCAGACAGACAGGGGGCGCACCGGGGAGCTGTTTTTT. It is translated as CASSQTDRGRTGELFF.

The chain combines TRBV29-1 with TRBJ2-1; 7 bases agree with TRBD2. Germline CDR1 is SQVTM and CDR2 is ANQGSEA. The V segment lost 3 bases and the J segment 4 bases; nucleotides outside the gene matches: 12. CDR3 length equals 16 residues. The CDR3, as DNA: TGCAGCGTTGAGGATTTGGGGGGAGGGACTTACAATGAGCAGTTCTTC. Its protein product is CSVEDLGGGTYNEQFF.

CDR3 coding DNA: TGTGCCAGCAGCTTGGGGCCTGGGGCCAACGTCCTGACTTTC. It translates to CASSLGPGANVLTF. The chain is built from TRBV11-2 and TRBJ2-6; D is possibly TRBD1 (5 bases). Trimming pared 3 bases from V and 2 bases from J, leaving 5 bases between. The germline V gene encodes CDR1 SGHAT and CDR2 FQNNGV. The CDR3 is 14 amino acids.

The chain links TRBV6-1 to TRBJ2-6; no reliable D call. V lost 1 base and J lost 4, with 11 bases in between. CDR1 is MNHNS, CDR2 SASEGT, per germline. The CDR3 extends over 16 amino acids. The DNA of the CDR3 is TGTGCCAGCAGTGAAGGGCAGGCACTGGGGGCCAACGTCCTGACTTTC. This codes for CASSEGQALGANVLTF.

J is TRBJ2-5 and V is TRBV20-1, with D uncertain. Per germline, CDR1 DFQATT and CDR2 SNEGSKA (reference sequence). V was clipped by 1 base and J by 5 bases, with 5 bases between them. This CDR3 has 11 residues. The CDR3: CSARVPETQYF. The CDR3 DNA reads TGCAGTGCTAGAGTACCGGAGACCCAGTACTTC.

The CDR3 region has the DNA TGTGCCAGCAGCTTACCAGGGGTCAATCAGCCCCAGCATTTT. Its protein product is CASSLPGVNQPQHF. The J gene is TRBJ1-5, the V gene TRBV7-2; TRBD1 might be the D (6 bases). CDR3 length: 14 amino acids. The V gene lost 2 bases and the J gene lost 3 bases, with 8 bases spanning the gap. Germline assignment: CDR1 SGHTA and CDR2 FQGNSA. Filled out from reference TRBV7-2 and TRBJ1-5, the complete variable domain reads GAGVSQSPSNKVTEKGKDVELRCDPISGHTALYWYRQSLGQGLEFLIYFQGNSAPDKSGLPSDRFSAERTGGSVSTLTIQRTQQEDSAVYLCASSLPGVNQPQHFGDGTRLSIL.

The V call is TRBV18, the J call TRBJ2-5; 7 bases agree with TRBD1. Losses at the gene ends were 4 bases for V and 2 bases for J; bases not matched to a gene: 4. The germline V gene encodes CDR1 KGHSH and CDR2 LQKENI. The CDR3 sequence is 14 residues long. The CDR3 region is CASSLRTGQETQYF. CDR3 sequence (DNA): TGTGCCAGCTCACTAAGGACAGGACAAGAGACCCAGTACTTC.

The chain uses TRBV15 and TRBJ2-1, with TRBD1 as a possible D gene (6 bases). Deletions cut 4 bases from V and 4 bases from J, with 14 bases between. The CDR3 is 15 amino acids. Germline lookup yields CDR1 LNHNV and CDR2 YYDKDF (reference sequence). DNA of the CDR3: TGTGCCACCAGCAAGGGGGACGAGGGGTACAATGAGCAGTTCTTC. Protein sequence: CATSKGDEGYNEQFF. Together with reference TRBV15 and TRBJ2-1, the CDR3 gives the full variable domain: DAMVIQNPRYQVTQFGKPVTLSCSQTLNHNVMYWYQQKSSQAPKLLFHYYDKDFNNEADTPDNFQSRRPNTSFCFLDIRSPGLGDTAMYLCATSKGDEGYNEQFFGPGTRLTVL.

The chain recombines TRBV29-1 with TRBJ2-7; D is possibly TRBD2 (5 bases). The CDR3 runs 13 residues. Germline CDR1 is SQVTM and CDR2 is ANQGSEA. V gave up 0 bases and J gave up 4 bases, with 10 bases separating them. CDR3 bases: TGCAGCGTTGAAGACCGGGGTAGGTACGAGCAGTACTTC. This sequence encodes CSVEDRGRYEQYF.

This chain links TRBV5-1 with TRBJ2-7; tentatively, D is TRBD1 (5 bases). This CDR3 comprises 13 residues. Looked up from germline, CDR1 is SGHRS and CDR2 is YFSETQ. V was pared by 1 base and J by 1 base, with 6 bases between. The CDR3 sequence: CASSLTGSYEQYF. The DNA of the CDR3 is TGCGCCAGCAGCTTGACAGGTTCCTACGAGCAGTACTTC.

This clone was seen once. The genes are TRBV5-1 and TRBJ1-1; D gene ambiguous. Trimming cost V 0 bases and J 2 bases, with 11 bases left between them. Germline assignment: CDR1 SGHRS and CDR2 YFSETQ. The length of the CDR3 is 15 residues. CDR3 nucleotide sequence: TGCGCCAGCAGCTTGGACGTCGGGAGTAACACTGAAGCTTTCTTT. Residues: CASSLDVGSNTEAFF.

This clone was recorded once. The chain couples TRBV15 to TRBJ1-2; the match to TRBD1 covers 7 bases. The J segment lost 4 bases and the V segment lost 5 bases, leaving 10 bases of the junction unmatched. The CDR3 covers 15 residues. The germline V gene has CDR1 LNHNV and CDR2 YYDKDF (reference sequence). This chain's CDR3 is CATSPKAGGVYGYTF. CDR3 DNA: TGTGCCACCAGCCCGAAGGCAGGGGGTGTCTATGGCTACACCTTC. The complete variable domain, with remaining parts taken from reference TRBV15 and TRBJ1-2, reads DAMVIQNPRYQVTQFGKPVTLSCSQTLNHNVMYWYQQKSSQAPKLLFHYYDKDFNNEADTPDNFQSRRPNTSFCFLDIRSPGLGDTAMYLCATSPKAGGVYGYTFGSGTRLTVV.